Listed here is a single T cell receptor beta chain. Trimming removed 4 bases at V and 11 bases at J, with 11 bases between. There are 12 residues in the CDR3. Germline CDR1 reads KGHDR; CDR2 reads SFDVKD. Assay used: immunoSEQ multiplex PCR; TCRdb lists only in-frame clones, some missing. The sample includes hundreds of thousands of clones, more than 75% seen only once; the top ten take 3.5% to 5%. Which cohort a participant joined came from the clinical history participants gave. Donors in Cohort 3 who had recovered were those with two negative PCRs, healthcare professional clearance, or resolution of their symptoms. This sample was taken from a study of blood T cell repertoires in COVID-19. As for the study in general: Spain, Italy and the United States supplied samples that represented acute and convalescent COVID-19. PBMCs, B-cell-depleted T cells, or T cells were the source of the cDNA or gDNA that made up the material.

The chain couples TRBV24-1 to TRBJ1-5; possible D gene TRBD1, 6 bases. The sample comprised PBMCs or T cells enriched from blood (not recorded which). This receptor was identified in a man aged 25 to 45 who had recovered from COVID-19. The CDR3 here is CATSETGLSQHF. The CDR3 bases are TGTGCCACCAGTGAAACAGGGCTGTCCCAGCATTTT.